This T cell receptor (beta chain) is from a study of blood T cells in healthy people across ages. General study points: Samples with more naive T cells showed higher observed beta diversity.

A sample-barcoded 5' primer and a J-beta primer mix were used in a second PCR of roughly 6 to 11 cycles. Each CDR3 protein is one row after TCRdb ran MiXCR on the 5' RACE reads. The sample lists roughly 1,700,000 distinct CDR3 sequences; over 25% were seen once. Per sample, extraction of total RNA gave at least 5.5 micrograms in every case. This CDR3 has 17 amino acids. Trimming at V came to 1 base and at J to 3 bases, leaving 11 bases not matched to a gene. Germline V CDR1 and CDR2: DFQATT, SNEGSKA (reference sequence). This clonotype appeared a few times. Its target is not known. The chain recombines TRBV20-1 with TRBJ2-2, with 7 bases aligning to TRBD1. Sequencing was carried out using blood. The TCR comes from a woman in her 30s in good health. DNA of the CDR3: TGCAGTGCTAGAGTTTCCCCCGGGACAGAAGACACCGGGGAGCTGTTTTTT. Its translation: CSARVSPGTEDTGELFF.